This TCR beta chain emerged from a study of T-cell memory formation after mild COVID-19. As for this clonotype: Its antigen is unidentified.

The TCR alpha and TCR beta cDNA libraries, bearing sample barcodes and UMIs, were generated by 5'RACE using constant-segment primers. Each CDR3 protein gets one entry after TCRdb re-called the 5' RACE reads with MiXCR. The data hold 500,000 to 550,000 distinct CDR3 sequences, with roughly 22% observed a single time. Notes on the study in general: Whereas later expanders leaned CD4+, clones contracting day 15 to 85 showed a balanced CD4/CD8 makeup. Some clones that responded turned up in pre-infection memory, which suggests that cross-reactive memory joined in. The authors did not confirm SARS-CoV-2 specificity of second-wave clones peaking day 37.

CDR1 is SGHRS and CDR2 is YFSETQ in the germline V gene. The V gene end was trimmed by 1 base and the J gene end by 1 base; junction bases not matched to a gene: 10. The CDR3 consists of 17 residues. Sequencing was done on a sample of PBMCs or a T cell subset sorted from them (not recorded which). This sequence originates from an adult woman who had mild COVID-19 (a few samples of this study predate the infection). Cell type and time point are not known. This chain connects TRBV5-1 to TRBJ1-2; 7 positions match TRBD1. For the CDR3, the DNA is TGCGCCAGCAGCTTGCGGTCATCCGGGACAGTTAACTATGGCTACACCTTC. Its protein product is CASSLRSSGTVNYGYTF.